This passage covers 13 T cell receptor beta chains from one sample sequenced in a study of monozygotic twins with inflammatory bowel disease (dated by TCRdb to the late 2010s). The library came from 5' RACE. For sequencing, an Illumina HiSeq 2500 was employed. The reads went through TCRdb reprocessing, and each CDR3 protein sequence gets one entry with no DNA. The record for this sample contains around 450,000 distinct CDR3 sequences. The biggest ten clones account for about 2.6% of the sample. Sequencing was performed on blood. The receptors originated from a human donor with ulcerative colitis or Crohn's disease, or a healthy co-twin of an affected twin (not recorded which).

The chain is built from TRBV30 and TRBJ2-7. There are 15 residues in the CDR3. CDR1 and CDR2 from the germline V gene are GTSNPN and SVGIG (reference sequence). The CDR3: CAWRSNGLSSYEQYF.

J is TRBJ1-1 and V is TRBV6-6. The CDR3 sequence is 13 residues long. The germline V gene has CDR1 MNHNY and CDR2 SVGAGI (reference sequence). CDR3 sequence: CASSYGPGGEAFF.

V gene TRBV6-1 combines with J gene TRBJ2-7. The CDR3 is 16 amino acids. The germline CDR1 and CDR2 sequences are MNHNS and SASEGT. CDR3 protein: CASNLQLDGAKNEQYF.

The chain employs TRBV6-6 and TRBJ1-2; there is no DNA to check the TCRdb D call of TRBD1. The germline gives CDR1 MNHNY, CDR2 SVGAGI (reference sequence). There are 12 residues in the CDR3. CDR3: CATRGSSSGYTF.

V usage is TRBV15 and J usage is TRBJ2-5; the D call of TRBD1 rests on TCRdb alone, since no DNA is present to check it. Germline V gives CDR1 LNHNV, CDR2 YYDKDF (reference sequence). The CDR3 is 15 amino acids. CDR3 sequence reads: CATSRGANPQETQYF.

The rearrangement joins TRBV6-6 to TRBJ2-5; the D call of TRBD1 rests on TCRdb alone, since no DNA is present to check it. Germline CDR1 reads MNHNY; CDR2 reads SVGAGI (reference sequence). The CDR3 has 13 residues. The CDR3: CTTTGGYQETQYF.

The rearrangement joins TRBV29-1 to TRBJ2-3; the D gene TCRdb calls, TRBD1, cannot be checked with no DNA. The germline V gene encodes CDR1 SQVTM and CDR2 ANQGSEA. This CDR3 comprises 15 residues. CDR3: CSVDPGGGGPDTQYF.

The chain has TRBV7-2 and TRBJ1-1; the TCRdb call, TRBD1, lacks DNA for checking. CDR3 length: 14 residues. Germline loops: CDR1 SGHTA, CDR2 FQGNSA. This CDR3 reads CASRTDRGNTEAFF.

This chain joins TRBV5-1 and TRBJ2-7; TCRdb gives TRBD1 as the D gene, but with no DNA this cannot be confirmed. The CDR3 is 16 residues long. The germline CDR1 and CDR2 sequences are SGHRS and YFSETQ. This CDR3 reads CASSLGGAGVSREQYF. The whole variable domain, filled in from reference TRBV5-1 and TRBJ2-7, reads KAGVTQTPRYLIKTRGQQVTLSCSPISGHRSVSWYQQTPGQGLQFLFEYFSETQRNKGNFPGRFSGRQFSNSRSEMNVSTLELGDSALYLCASSLGGAGVSREQYFGPGTRLTVT.

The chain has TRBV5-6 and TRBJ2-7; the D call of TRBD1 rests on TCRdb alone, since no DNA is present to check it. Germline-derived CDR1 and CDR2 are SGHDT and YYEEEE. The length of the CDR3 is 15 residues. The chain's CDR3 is CASSLAGGSGYEQYF.

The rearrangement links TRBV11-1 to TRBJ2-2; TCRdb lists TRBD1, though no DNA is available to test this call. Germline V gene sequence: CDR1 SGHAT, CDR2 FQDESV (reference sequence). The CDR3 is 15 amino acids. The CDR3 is CASSFGQGYTGELFF.

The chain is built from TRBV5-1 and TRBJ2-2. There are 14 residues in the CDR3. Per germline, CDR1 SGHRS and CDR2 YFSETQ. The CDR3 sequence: CASSLRQLAGELFF.

The CDR3 reads CASGLGGDRNTIYF. The chain links TRBV12-5 to TRBJ1-3; TCRdb indicates TRBD1, and absent DNA this call remains unverified. The CDR3 sequence is 14 residues long. Germline CDR1 and CDR2: LGHNT and FRNRAP.